This entry describes one TCR beta chain. No antigen is known for it. The germline V gene encodes CDR1 SSHAT and CDR2 FNYEAQ (reference sequence). V shed 5 bases and J shed 5 bases, with 12 bases lying between them. The CDR3 spans 13 residues. This specimen comes from a study of Graves' ophthalmopathy and Graves' hyperthyroidism. Findings and limits, study-wide: With a specificity of roughly 72% and a sensitivity of more than 65%, the model predicted ophthalmopathy progression. Most expanded clonotypes in thyroid above 0.001 frequency also showed up in blood.

RNA transcripts yielded amplified TCR beta CDR3 regions. The authors performed first-round RT-PCR with HTBI primers and then a second-round multiplex PCR. From the multiplex PCR reads, TCRdb called clonotypes with MiXCR, one entry per CDR3 protein. This table has around 1.1 million distinct CDR3 sequences, around a third appearing once. This chain joins TRBV7-7 and TRBJ2-5; possibly TRBD1 for D (5 bases). Sequencing was performed on peripheral blood or thyroid tissue (not recorded which). This receptor was taken from an adult man with Graves' hyperthyroidism. The CDR3 DNA sequence: TGTGCCAGCAGCAAAGGGGCCGGGGAGACCCAGTACTTC. Protein sequence: CASSKGAGETQYF.